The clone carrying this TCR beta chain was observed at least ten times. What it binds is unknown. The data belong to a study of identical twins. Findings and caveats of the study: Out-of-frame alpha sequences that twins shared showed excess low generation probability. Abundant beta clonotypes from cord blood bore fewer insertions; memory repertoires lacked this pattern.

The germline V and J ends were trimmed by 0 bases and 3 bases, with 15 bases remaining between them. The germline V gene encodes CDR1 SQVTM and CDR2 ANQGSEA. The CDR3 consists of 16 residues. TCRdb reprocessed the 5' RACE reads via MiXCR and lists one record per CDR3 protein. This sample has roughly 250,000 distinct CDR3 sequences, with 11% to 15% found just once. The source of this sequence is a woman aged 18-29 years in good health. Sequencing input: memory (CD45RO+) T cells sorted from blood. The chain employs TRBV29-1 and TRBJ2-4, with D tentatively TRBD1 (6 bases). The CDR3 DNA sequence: TGCAGCGTTGAAGATTGGGCCCGAGGGGGCAAAAACATTCAGTACTTC. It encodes CSVEDWARGGKNIQYF.